A single sample gave rise to the 4 T cell receptor beta chains below, sequenced in a study of blood T cells in healthy people across ages. Primed by a sample-barcoded 5' primer and a J-beta primer mix, a second PCR proceeded for roughly 7 to 11 cycles. From the 5' RACE reads, TCRdb called clonotypes with MiXCR, one entry per CDR3 protein. The table has roughly 800,000 distinct CDR3 sequences, 58% seen once. The material sequenced was blood. These TCRs come from a man aged 25 to 40 in good health.

This clonotype was counted a single time. CDR3 loop: CASVWTSGADTQYF. CDR3 sequence (DNA): TGTGCCAGCGTCTGGACTAGCGGCGCAGATACGCAGTATTTT. The rearrangement joins TRBV12-3 or TRBV12-4 to TRBJ2-3; TRBD2 aligns across 10 bases. The CDR3 sequence is 14 residues long. V trimming: 8 bases; J trimming: 4 bases; junction bases outside the gene matches: 6.

This clonotype was counted between two and nine times. V usage is TRBV28 and J usage is TRBJ2-7; D gene uncertain. This CDR3 comprises 13 residues. Germline V gene data show CDR1 as MDHEN and CDR2 as SYDVKM. V lost 4 bases to trimming and J lost 5 bases, with 12 bases between them. The CDR3 DNA reads as TGTGCCAGCAGTTACCCCGCCCGAAACGAGCAGTACTTC. The encoded protein is CASSYPARNEQYF.

This clonotype has a handful of counts. This chain connects TRBV28 to TRBJ2-6; D is unclear. This CDR3 has 14 amino acids. The V end lost 8 bases, the J end lost 1 base, and 9 bases lay between the germline ends. In germline, CDR1 is MDHEN, CDR2 SYDVKM. The CDR3 reads CASYSRSGANVLTF. Here the CDR3 DNA reads TGTGCCAGCTACTCCAGGTCTGGGGCCAACGTCCTGACTTTC.

The chain has TRBV5-1 and TRBJ1-2, with D possibly matching TRBD1 (5 bases). The CDR3 is made up of 13 amino acids. V was pared by 5 bases and J by 4 bases, with 12 bases between. Germline CDR1 reads SGHRS; CDR2 reads YFSETQ. The CDR3 is CASRGDLGYGYTF. The CDR3 DNA follows: TGCGCCAGCAGGGGGGACCTCGGCTATGGCTACACCTTC.